This T cell receptor beta chain was found in a study of regulatory T cells in long-lasting Graves disease. Building the TCR beta libraries relied on iRepertoire HTBI primers, and CDR3 regions underwent Arm-PCR. One entry per CDR3 protein results from TCRdb running MiXCR on the multiplex PCR reads. Of 400,000 to 650,000 distinct CDR3 sequences in the sample, more than 15% were seen once. Time point of the sample: newly diagnosed GD, antithyroid drugs for less than 3 months. The TCR library was prepared using RNA isolated from PBMCs. An endocrinology department located in Xi'an, China, was where the patients came from. With EDTA tubes as the receptacles, about 9.2 milliliters of peripheral blood were drawn. This clonotype has at least ten counts. The germline V and J ends were trimmed by 5 bases and 1 base, with 14 bases remaining between them. The CDR3 contains 16 residues. The V gene's germline CDR1 is MNHEY and CDR2 SMNVEV (reference sequence).

The sample also formed part of further work on T cells in Graves' hyperthyroidism and ophthalmopathy. As that report states: The hyperthyroidism patients had all been newly diagnosed, and their disease duration was under 2 months. Their ages ranged from 18 to 65 years. During a first-round RT-PCR of the TCR CDR3, the HTBI primer set was used.

The chain carries TRBV27 and TRBJ1-4; D call uncertain. The material sequenced was peripheral blood mononuclear cells (PBMCs), taken at new diagnosis, from a patient treated with antithyroid drugs. This clonotype was sampled from a woman aged 35-65 years with Graves disease. Written as DNA, the CDR3 is TGTGCCAGCAGTGCCCGCCCGCCGCAAACTAATGAAAAACTGTTTTTT. Protein: CASSARPPQTNEKLFF.